This entry is about one TCR beta chain. These data come from a study of blood T cell repertoires in COVID-19. About the study: Sites in the United States, Italy and Spain provided acute and convalescent COVID-19 samples.

Sequenced by immunoSEQ multiplex PCR; TCRdb stores in-frame clones only, minus some. The sample yields roughly 300,000 clones, more than 85% seen once. Individuals drawn from under 30 US areas were about 18 to 95 years old. The study assigned cohorts using participant-reported clinical history. J gave up 8 bases and V 0 bases, and 12 bases lay outside the gene matches. CDR3 length: 16 residues. CDR1 and CDR2 (germline): LGHNA, YSLEER. The receptor's source is a woman in her twenties or thirties who had recovered from COVID-19. Sequencing input: PBMCs or T cells enriched from blood (not recorded which). The V call is TRBV4-3, the J call TRBJ1-2, with 7 bases lining up with TRBD1. The CDR3 reads CASSQDRSGGLLGYTF. The CDR3, as DNA: TGCGCCAGCAGCCAAGATCGTTCAGGGGGGCTACTAGGCTACACCTTC.